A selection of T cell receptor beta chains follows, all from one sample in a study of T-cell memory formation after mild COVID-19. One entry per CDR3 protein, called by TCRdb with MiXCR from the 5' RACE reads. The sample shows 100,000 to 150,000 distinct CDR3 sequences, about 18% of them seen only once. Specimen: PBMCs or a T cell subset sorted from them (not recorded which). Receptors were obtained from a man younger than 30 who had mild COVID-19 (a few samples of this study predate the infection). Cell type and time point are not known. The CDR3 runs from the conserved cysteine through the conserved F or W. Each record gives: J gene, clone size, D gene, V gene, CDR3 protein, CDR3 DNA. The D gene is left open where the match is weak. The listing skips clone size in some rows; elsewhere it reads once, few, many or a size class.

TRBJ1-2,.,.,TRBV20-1,CSANRVGLDYGYTF,TGCAGTGCTAATAGGGTGGGCTTGGACTATGGCTACACCTTC
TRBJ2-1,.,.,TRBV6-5,CASSPGTSANNEQFF,TGTGCCAGCAGCCCGGGGACATCAGCAAACAATGAGCAGTTCTTC
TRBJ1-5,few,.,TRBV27,CASQDRQYSNQPQHF,TGTGCCAGTCAGGACAGACAATATAGCAATCAGCCCCAGCATTTT
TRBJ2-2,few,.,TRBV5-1,CASSPGHTAGTGELFF,TGCGCCAGCAGCCCAGGACACACGGCGGGCACCGGGGAGCTGTTTTTT
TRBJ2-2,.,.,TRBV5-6,CASSLLVTVENTGELFF,TGTGCCAGCAGCTTGTTGGTGACAGTGGAAAACACCGGGGAGCTGTTTTTT
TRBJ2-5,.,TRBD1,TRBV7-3,CASSLLPRTGESGETQYF,TGTGCCAGCAGCTTGCTCCCGCGGACAGGGGAGTCGGGAGAGACCCAGTACTTC
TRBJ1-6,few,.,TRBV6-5,CASSQQENSPLHF,TGTGCCAGCAGTCAACAAGAGAATTCACCCCTCCACTTT
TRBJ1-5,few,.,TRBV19,CASDQGLLLVGSSNQPQHF,TGTGCCAGTGACCAGGGGTTATTGCTCGTTGGATCGAGCAATCAGCCCCAGCATTTT
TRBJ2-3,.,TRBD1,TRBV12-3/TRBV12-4,CASRTGTGKPDTQYF,TGTGCCAGCAGGACCGGGACAGGGAAGCCAGATACGCAGTATTTT
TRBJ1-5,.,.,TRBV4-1,CASSQSGWPQHF,TGCGCCAGCAGCCAGTCGGGATGGCCCCAGCATTTT
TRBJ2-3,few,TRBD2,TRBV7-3,CASSLQVAGGRDTQYF,TGTGCCAGCAGCTTACAGGTTGCGGGGGGGCGAGATACGCAGTATTTT
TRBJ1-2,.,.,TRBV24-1,CATSAGGNYGYTF,TGTGCCACCAGTGCCGGCGGAAACTATGGCTACACCTTC
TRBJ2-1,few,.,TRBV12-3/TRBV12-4,CASLGGSLYNEQFF,TGTGCCAGCTTGGGTGGGAGCCTCTACAATGAGCAGTTCTTC